These T cell receptor beta chains were read from a single sample in a study of blood T cells in healthy people across ages. Via MiXCR, TCRdb re-called the 5' RACE reads, giving one row per CDR3 protein. The sample records approximately 800,000 distinct CDR3 sequences, about 25% being singletons. The sample was also reused in another study, on T cells of mothers and their children.

The sequencing sample was made of blood. These receptors originate from a boy between 10 and 17 years old in good health. Each CDR3 is given with its conserved first and last residue. The D gene is left open where the match is weak. A clone size is listed for some rows: how often the clone was seen (once, few, many), or a class if it is expanded.

d_gene	abundance	v_gene	j_gene	CDR3nt	CDR3aa
NA	few	TRBV6-2/TRBV6-3	TRBJ1-5	TGTGCCAGCAGTTACTACCCGGGGGGCAATCAGCCCCAGCATTTT	CASSYYPGGNQPQHF
NA	few	TRBV27	TRBJ2-5	TGTGCCAGCGGCTTTCAAGAGACCCAGTACTTC	CASGFQETQYF
NA	NA	TRBV6-2/TRBV6-3	TRBJ1-4	TGTGCCAGCAGCGTCATGACAGGTTATAATGAAAAACTGTTTTTT	CASSVMTGYNEKLFF
NA	NA	TRBV18	TRBJ1-4	TGTGCCAGCTCACCATCGGGGTCTGGTGGCGAAAAACTGTTTTTT	CASSPSGSGGEKLFF
TRBD2	NA	TRBV3-1	TRBJ2-1	TGTGCCAGCAGCCCGGGACTAGCGGAGCTGTACAATGAGCAGTTCTTC	CASSPGLAELYNEQFF
NA	NA	TRBV4-2	TRBJ1-3	TGTGCCAGCAGCCAAGAAAGCTCCTCTGGAAACACCATATATTTT	CASSQESSSGNTIYF
NA	NA	TRBV7-8	TRBJ2-5	TGTGCCAGCAGCTTACGAACAGTAGGGGCAGAGACCCAGTACTTC	CASSLRTVGAETQYF
NA	NA	TRBV7-2	TRBJ1-6	TGTGCCAGCAGCGTAGATGCGGGTTTCAGTTCACCCCTCCACTTT	CASSVDAGFSSPLHF
NA	NA	TRBV5-1	TRBJ2-1	TGCGCCAGCAGCTTGGGGGTGGGGTTTTCCTACAATGAGCAGTTCTTC	CASSLGVGFSYNEQFF
NA	NA	TRBV28	TRBJ2-7	TGTGCCAGCGGACAAAGTACAGGGAGGTACGAGCAGTACTTC	CASGQSTGRYEQYF
NA	few	TRBV6-6	TRBJ1-4	TGTGCCAGCAGTTACTCAGGCAGGAATGAAAAACTGTTTTTT	CASSYSGRNEKLFF
NA	once	TRBV6-2/TRBV6-3	TRBJ2-1	TGTGCCAGCAGTTACTCGATCGGGGGGCGCCTCAATGAGCAGTTCTTC	CASSYSIGGRLNEQFF
TRBD2	NA	TRBV15	TRBJ2-7	TGTGCCACCAGCAGCTTGACTAGCGGGTCCTACGAGCAGTACTTC	CATSSLTSGSYEQYF
NA	many	TRBV5-6	TRBJ2-7	TGTGCCAGCAGCTTAACGGGGACTCCCTACGAGCAGTACTTC	CASSLTGTPYEQYF
NA	NA	TRBV5-1	TRBJ2-5	TGCGCCAGCAGCTTGGGAGCGAGAAGGGGGGAGACCCAGTACTTC	CASSLGARRGETQYF
TRBD2	NA	TRBV7-8	TRBJ2-5	TGTCCCAGCAGCTCCCGGACTAGCGGGAGCCCGGGGTCCCAGTACTTC	CPSSSRTSGSPGSQYF
TRBD1	NA	TRBV20-1	TRBJ2-7	TGCAGTGCCGAAAACCGGGACAGCTCCTACGAGCAGTGCTTC	CSAENRDSSYEQCF
NA	NA	TRBV7-9	TRBJ2-7	TGTGCCAGCAGTTGGAGGGATGGGGCTAACTCCTACGAGCAGTACTTC	CASSWRDGANSYEQYF
TRBD2	few	TRBV20-1	TRBJ2-5	TGCAGTGCTAGCGACACGGGAGGGCCCTCTCCGGAGACCCAGTACTTC	CSASDTGGPSPETQYF
NA	NA	TRBV2	TRBJ2-7	TGTGCCAGCACCACAGGATACTACGAGCAGTACTTC	CASTTGYYEQYF
NA	few	TRBV5-4	TRBJ1-4	TGTGCCAGCAGCTTGAGACAGACGAATGAAAAACTGTTTTTT	CASSLRQTNEKLFF
NA	NA	TRBV5-5	TRBJ2-1	TGTGCCAGCAGCTCGCGGACATCCTACAATGAGCAGTTCTTC	CASSSRTSYNEQFF
TRBD1	NA	TRBV3-1	TRBJ2-5	TGTGCCAGCAGGAAGACAGGGCCAGGGGAGACCCAGTACTTC	CASRKTGPGETQYF
NA	NA	TRBV14	TRBJ2-7	TGTGCCAGCAGCCACGGACGGATGAACTCCTACGAGCAGTACTTC	CASSHGRMNSYEQYF
NA	once	TRBV28	TRBJ2-1	TGTGCCACCTCCTGGACCCCCAACAATGAGCAGTTCTTC	CATSWTPNNEQFF
NA	NA	TRBV20-1	TRBJ2-2	TGCAGTGCGTTTGGGCCGTCGCCCACCGGGGAGCTGTTTTTT	CSAFGPSPTGELFF
TRBD1	NA	TRBV4-1	TRBJ1-4	TGCGCCAGCAGCCAAGAGGGACAGAGGTTTCTTCGGGGAAAACTGTTTTTT	CASSQEGQRFLRGKLFF
NA	NA	TRBV6-2/TRBV6-3	TRBJ1-1	TGTACCAGCAGTTCGACCGGGACATACTTTGAAGCTTTCTTT	CTSSSTGTYFEAFF
NA	few	TRBV7-8	TRBJ2-3	TGTGCCAGCAGCTTCCAGGGCGGGGGGACAGACACGCAGTATTTT	CASSFQGGGTDTQYF
NA	few	TRBV28	TRBJ2-5	TGTGCCAGCAGTTTATACGGGGCGGCCCAAGAGACCCAGTACTTC	CASSLYGAAQETQYF
NA	few	TRBV28	TRBJ1-5	TGTGCCAGCAGAGTTCAGAATCAGCCCCAGCATTTT	CASRVQNQPQHF
NA	NA	TRBV6-5	TRBJ2-2	TGTGCCAGCAGCTACCTCCTTCGGGACGGAGGGGGACCCGGGGAGCTGTTTTTT	CASSYLLRDGGGPGELFF
TRBD2	few	TRBV4-3	TRBJ2-7	TGCGCCAGCAGCCTGGGACTAGGGCCCACCTACGAGCAGTACTTC	CASSLGLGPTYEQYF
TRBD1	many	TRBV7-2	TRBJ2-6	TGTGCCAGCAGTCCACAGGGGGCTGGGGCCAACGTCCTGACTTTC	CASSPQGAGANVLTF
NA	NA	TRBV29-1	TRBJ1-4	TGCAGCGTTTCATTGTGGGAAGCGGAACAAGGGGAAAAACTGTTTTTT	CSVSLWEAEQGEKLFF
NA	few	TRBV6-1	TRBJ2-5	TGTGCCAGCAGTGAAGCGGTACGACTAGACCAAGAGACCCAGTACTTC	CASSEAVRLDQETQYF
NA	NA	TRBV24-1	TRBJ2-1	TGTGCCACCAGTGCAGCGTTATTCAATGAGCAGTTCTTC	CATSAALFNEQFF
NA	few	TRBV7-6	TRBJ2-5	TGTGCCAGCAGCTTAGCGCTTGGCACCCAGTACTTC	CASSLALGTQYF
NA	NA	TRBV7-2	TRBJ2-3	TGTGCCAGCAGCCGCACCGCCGTAGGGGATACGCAGTATTTT	CASSRTAVGDTQYF
NA	NA	TRBV6-2/TRBV6-3	TRBJ2-7	TGTGCCAGCAGTTACTACCAGGGACTCTCCTACGAGCAGTACTTC	CASSYYQGLSYEQYF
NA	many	TRBV4-2	TRBJ2-4	TGTGCCAGCAGCCAGGCGACCTCAAACATTCAGTACTTC	CASSQATSNIQYF
TRBD1	few	TRBV7-2	TRBJ1-6	TGTGCCAGCAGCTTAGGGCGGACAGGCTTATCTTCACCCCTCCACTTT	CASSLGRTGLSSPLHF
TRBD1	NA	TRBV6-2/TRBV6-3	TRBJ2-7	TGTGCCAGCAGGAAGGGACAGATCAGCTCCTACGAGCAGTACTTC	CASRKGQISSYEQYF